This T cell receptor beta chain was identified in a study of T cell responses to AZD1222 COVID-19 vaccine. Some clones are missing from TCRdb's copy, which holds only in-frame ones; the method was immunoSEQ multiplex PCR. The repertoire consists of roughly 110,000 clones, with 90% occurring once and the leading ten covering around 8%. V was pared by 0 bases and J by 5 bases, with 11 bases between. The CDR3 has 15 residues. In germline, CDR1 is LGHNA, CDR2 YSLEER. This sequence originates from an adult who received the AZD1222 COVID-19 vaccine. The J gene is TRBJ1-5, the V gene TRBV4-3; D remains ambiguous. Source: peripheral blood, taken 28 days after the second AZD1222 dose. The CDR3 loop reads CASSQDREGYQPQHF. CDR3 in DNA: TGCGCCAGCAGCCAAGATCGGGAGGGCTATCAGCCCCAGCATTTT.